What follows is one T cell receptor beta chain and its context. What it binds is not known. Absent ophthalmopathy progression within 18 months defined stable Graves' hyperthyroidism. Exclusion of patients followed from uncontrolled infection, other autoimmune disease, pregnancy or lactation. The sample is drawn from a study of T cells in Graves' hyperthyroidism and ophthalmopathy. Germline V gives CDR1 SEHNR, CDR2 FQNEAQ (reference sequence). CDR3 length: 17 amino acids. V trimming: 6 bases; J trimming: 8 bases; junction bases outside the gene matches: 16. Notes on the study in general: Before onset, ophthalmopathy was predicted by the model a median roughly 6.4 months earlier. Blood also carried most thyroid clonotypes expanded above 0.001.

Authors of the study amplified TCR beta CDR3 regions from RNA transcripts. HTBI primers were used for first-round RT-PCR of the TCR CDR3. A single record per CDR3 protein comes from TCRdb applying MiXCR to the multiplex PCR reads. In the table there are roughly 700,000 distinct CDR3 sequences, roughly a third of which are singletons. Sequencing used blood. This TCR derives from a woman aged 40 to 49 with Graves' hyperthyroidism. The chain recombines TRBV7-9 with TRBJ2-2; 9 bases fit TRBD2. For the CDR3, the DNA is TGTGCCAGCAGAATGACCTCTAGCGGGACCTCTCCGGGGGAGCTGTTTTTT. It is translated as CASRMTSSGTSPGELFF.